The clone carrying this T cell receptor (beta chain) was detected once. No antigen is known for it. The repertoire was sequenced with immunoSEQ multiplex PCR; TCRdb's copy has only in-frame clones and lacks some. The sample lists 95,000 to 150,000 clones, more than 75% seen once, with about 6% in the top ten. The sample is drawn from a study of cytomegalovirus exposure and HLA in healthy donors. General study findings and limits: In vitro confirmation showed a few CMV-associated chains to be CMV antigen specific.

Sequencing was performed on PBMCs. The source is a woman in her late teens or twenties in good health and CMV-seropositive.

CDR3: CASGLTGGNTEAFF. The CDR3 nucleotides are TGTGCTAGTGGTTTGACAGGGGGGAACACTGAAGCTTTCTTT. This chain links TRBV12-5 with TRBJ1-1, with 8 bases that match TRBD1. CDR1 LGHNT and CDR2 FRNRAP come from the germline V gene. J gave up 1 base and V 2 bases, and 0 bases lay outside the gene matches. This CDR3 has 14 amino acids.